The clone carrying this T cell receptor (beta chain) came up many times. Its target is unknown. This entry comes from a study of T cells after yellow fever vaccination. General observations from the study: Abundant clonotypes from the bulk population could contaminate FACS-sorted repertoires.

Using its own MiXCR run on the 5' RACE reads, TCRdb lists one record per CDR3 protein. The sample has roughly 340,000 distinct CDR3 sequences, 3% to 4.5% seen once; the top ten hold approximately 24%. The CDR3 spans 13 residues. CDR1 and CDR2 (germline): KGHSH, LQKENI. The ends were cut back, 2 bases at V and 3 bases at J, with 4 bases in the middle. This sequence was found in a man younger than 35 who received the YFV17D yellow fever vaccine. The specimen was PBMCs, collected 5 days after the yellow fever booster vaccination. The genes are TRBV18 and TRBJ2-2; D remains unclear. CDR3 amino acids: CASSPGYTGELFF. The CDR3 DNA reads as TGTGCCAGCTCACCAGGGTACACCGGGGAGCTGTTTTTT.